This TCR beta chain came from a study of cytomegalovirus exposure and HLA in healthy donors. The PCR had 60 Vbeta and 13 Jbeta primers. Produced via immunoSEQ multiplex PCR; TCRdb's table is partial and in-frame only. Among about 140,000 clones listed, over 60% were seen once. Germline-derived CDR1 and CDR2 are SGHTA and FQGNSA. V trimming: 1 base; J trimming: 10 bases; junction bases outside the gene matches: 5. The CDR3 runs 14 residues. This sequence originates from a woman in her forties or fifties in good health and CMV-seronegative. This rearrangement joins TRBV7-2 to TRBJ2-7; TRBD2 aligns across 12 bases. The sequenced sample consisted of PBMCs. CDR3 DNA sequence: TGTGCCAGCAGCTTAGATACTAGCGGGGGGCGCCAGTACTTC. This gives the protein CASSLDTSGGRQYF. The variable domain in full, completed from reference TRBV7-2 and TRBJ2-7, reads GAGVSQSPSNKVTEKGKDVELRCDPISGHTALYWYRQSLGQGLEFLIYFQGNSAPDKSGLPSDRFSAERTGGSVSTLTIQRTQQEDSAVYLCASSLDTSGGRQYFGPGTRLTVT.